These 14 T cell receptor beta chains came from one sample sequenced in a study of neurological immune-mediated disorders. One entry per CDR3 protein results from TCRdb running MiXCR on the 5' RACE reads. The sample yields 35,000 to 50,000 distinct CDR3 sequences, more than 12% seen once. The sequenced material came from CD4+ T cells from blood. Source of these receptors: a woman aged 60-70 years with HTLV-1-associated myelopathy (HAM/TSP).

The sample holds many counts of this clonotype. The V gene is TRBV5-4, the J gene TRBJ1-4; D remains unclear. The CDR3 sequence is 14 residues long. Germline assignment: CDR1 SGHNT and CDR2 YYREEE (reference sequence). The V gene lost 4 bases and the J gene lost 8 bases, with 15 bases spanning the gap. CDR3 bases: TGTGCCAGCAGCCGCCACGGGGAGCAAGAAAAACTGTTTTTT. Amino acid sequence: CASSRHGEQEKLFF.

This clonotype was observed a single time. The germline gene is not matched at one end of the junction; a read error may be the cause. The CDR3 DNA is TGTGCCATAAGGGAGACGAACGGCTACGCCTTC. Translation gives CAIRETNGYAF. The genes are TRBV10-3 and TRBJ1-2; no clear D. The germline CDR1 and CDR2 sequences are ENHRY and SYGVKD. The CDR3 has 11 residues.

This clonotype was picked up many times. This sequence joins TRBV10-3 and TRBJ2-4, with TRBD1 identical over 7 bases. The CDR3 spans 14 residues. V gave up 0 bases and J gave up 13 bases; unmatched junction bases: 9. The germline V gene encodes CDR1 ENHRY and CDR2 SYGVKD. In nucleotides, the CDR3 is TGTGCCATCAGTGAGTCGGGACAGCCGGCCGGGCAGTACTTC. Amino acids: CAISESGQPAGQYF.

This clonotype was seen many times. The CDR3, as DNA: TGTGCCAGCAGCTTCAGGGAAAATTCACCCCTCCACTTT. Encoded protein: CASSFRENSPLHF. The genes are TRBV5-6 and TRBJ1-6; D possibly corresponds to TRBD1 (5 bases). Germline assignment: CDR1 SGHDT and CDR2 YYEEEE. The CDR3 totals 13 residues. The V and J ends lost 2 bases and 7 bases respectively, with 7 bases between them.

This clonotype has a count of ten or more. The rearrangement joins TRBV20-1 to TRBJ1-2; a possible D gene is TRBD1 (5 bases). This CDR3 comprises 18 residues. The V end was cut by 1 base, the J end by 2 bases, with 23 bases between. Germline values: CDR1 DFQATT, CDR2 SNEGSKA (reference sequence). The CDR3 bases are TGCAGTGCTAGAGGCAGCTTTTTTTCGAAGAGGGACAACTATGGCTACACCTTC. This codes for CSARGSFFSKRDNYGYTF.

This clonotype was seen ten or more times. The gene calls are TRBV12-3 or TRBV12-4 and TRBJ2-7, with D tentatively TRBD2 (7 bases). The CDR3 runs 15 residues. The V end lost 1 base, the J end lost 6 bases, and 16 bases lay between the germline ends. The CDR3 coding sequence is TGTGCCAGCAGTTTAGGGGGGGGGGGCTTGTCCGAGCAGTACTTC. Encoded protein: CASSLGGGGLSEQYF.

This clonotype was detected ten times or more. The chain is built from TRBV12-3 or TRBV12-4 and TRBJ2-7; D might be TRBD1 or TRBD2, each matching 5 bases. Trimming stripped 3 bases from V and 6 bases from J, with 18 bases between. CDR3 length: 15 amino acids. The DNA of the CDR3 is TGTGCCAGCAGTTTGGGGGTTTACCAAATGGGCGAGCAGTACTTC. Amino acid sequence: CASSLGVYQMGEQYF.

This clonotype came up many times. J is TRBJ1-1 and V is TRBV5-1, with D possibly matching TRBD1 (6 bases). The CDR3 runs 13 residues. Germline CDR1 SGHRS, CDR2 YFSETQ. Trimming shortened V by 0 bases and J by 8 bases, and 11 bases separated the two germline ends. CDR3 bases: TGCGCCAGCAGCTTGGATTTGAGGGGGGAAGCTTTCTTT. Residues: CASSLDLRGEAFF.

Ten or more counts support this clonotype. This chain connects TRBV24-1 to TRBJ2-2; D might be TRBD2 (5 bases). The CDR3 is made up of 16 amino acids. V was clipped by 8 bases and J by 3 bases, with 18 bases between them. CDR1 KGHDR and CDR2 SFDVKD come from the germline V gene. CDR3 sequence reads: CATKLPLQRHTGELFF. In DNA, the CDR3 is TGTGCCACCAAGTTACCCCTACAGCGGCACACCGGGGAGCTGTTTTTT.

The chain couples TRBV4-1 to TRBJ2-3, with TRBD2 identical over 8 bases. Germline assignment: CDR1 MGHRA and CDR2 YSYEKL. The CDR3 loop spans 17 amino acids. Germline trimming cut 0 bases from V and 2 bases from J; bases unmatched to any gene: 7. In DNA, the CDR3 is TGCGCCAGCAGCCAAGAAAGCCTAGCGGGTCCCACAGATACGCAGTATTTT. It is translated as CASSQESLAGPTDTQYF.

This clonotype was recorded many times. CDR3 sequence reads: CASSLVGNPQGYEQYF. The CDR3 region has the DNA TGTGCCAGCAGCTTAGTAGGCAACCCCCAGGGCTACGAGCAGTACTTC. V gene TRBV7-2 combines with J gene TRBJ2-7, with a possible D match to TRBD1 (5 bases). This CDR3 contains 16 residues. Per germline, CDR1 SGHTA and CDR2 FQGNSA. The germline V and J ends were trimmed by 1 base and 3 bases, with 16 bases remaining between them.

There are many counts of this clonotype. The J gene is TRBJ1-1, the V gene TRBV5-6; D perhaps matches TRBD1 (6 bases). Trimming stripped 0 bases from V and 6 bases from J, with 9 bases between. CDR1 is SGHDT, CDR2 YYEEEE, per germline. The CDR3 contains 13 residues. The CDR3 is CASSLGAGAEAFF. In nucleotides, the CDR3 is TGTGCCAGCAGCTTGGGCGCAGGGGCTGAAGCTTTCTTT.

This clonotype was picked up many times. This could be a read error, since a much larger clone is one nucleotide away. The V call is TRBV5-1, the J call TRBJ2-3; D is perhaps TRBD1 or TRBD2 (5 bases each). The V gene's germline CDR1 is SGHRS and CDR2 YFSETQ. V lost 4 bases and J lost 1, with 10 bases in between. This CDR3 spans 14 amino acids. The chain's CDR3 is CASSLGTRTDTQYF. Here the CDR3 DNA reads TGCGCCAGCAGCCTTGGGACCCGCACAGATACGCAGTATTTT.

At least ten counts were recorded for this clonotype. The chain employs TRBV3-1 and TRBJ2-1, with a possible D match to TRBD2 (6 bases). The length of the CDR3 is 14 residues. V gave up 3 bases and J gave up 9 bases, with 15 bases separating them. Germline V lookup: CDR1 LGHDT, CDR2 YNNKEL (reference sequence). The CDR3 loop reads CASSQLRLGGEQFF. The CDR3 nucleotides are TGTGCCAGCAGCCAGCTGAGACTAGGCGGTGAGCAGTTCTTC.